Each of the 31 T cell receptor beta chains below was sequenced from the same sample in a study of blood T cell repertoires in COVID-19. TCRdb keeps only in-frame clones here, not all; method: immunoSEQ multiplex PCR. The table records over 300,000 clones, about 88% of them present only once. The sequenced sample consisted of PBMCs or T cells enriched from blood (not recorded which). The receptors shown here come from a woman in her 40s who had recovered from COVID-19.

The chain combines TRBV27 with TRBJ1-6; D gene uncertain. Germline V gene data show CDR1 as MNHEY and CDR2 as SMNVEV (reference sequence). This CDR3 has 15 amino acids. V was clipped by 3 bases and J by 7 bases, with 13 bases between them. In nucleotides, the CDR3 is TGTGCCAGCAGTTTGGGAGGGTTCGGAAATTCACCCCTCCACTTT. It is translated as CASSLGGFGNSPLHF.

This rearrangement joins TRBV5-1 to TRBJ2-6, with D uncertain. The CDR3 is made up of 16 amino acids. Germline V gene data show CDR1 as SGHRS and CDR2 as YFSETQ. The V gene lost 1 base and the J gene lost 1 base, with 9 bases spanning the gap. The CDR3, as DNA: TGCGCCAGCAGCTTGACGGGTAGTTCTGGGGCCAACGTCCTGACTTTC. Amino acid sequence: CASSLTGSSGANVLTF.

The chain employs TRBV4-3 and TRBJ1-5, with 10 bases that match TRBD1. The CDR3 length is 15 residues. Germline CDR1 reads LGHNA; CDR2 reads YSLEER. V shed 3 bases and J 7 bases; nucleotides not matched to a gene: 6. The CDR3 DNA reads TGCGCCAGCAGCCAGGGGACAGGGGTAGGGCAGCCCCAGCATTTT. Translation gives CASSQGTGVGQPQHF.

This rearrangement joins TRBV6-6 to TRBJ2-5, with 7 bases identical to TRBD2. This CDR3 comprises 14 residues. The germline CDR1 and CDR2 sequences are MNHNY and SVGAGI (reference sequence). V lost 8 bases to trimming and J lost 5 bases; unmatched junction nucleotides: 11. In DNA, the CDR3 is TGTGCCAGCGTGAGAGCGGGGTCCGAGGAGACCCAGTACTTC. This translates into CASVRAGSEETQYF.

The chain is built from TRBV5-1 and TRBJ2-7, with a tentative D call TRBD1 (5 bases). This CDR3 is built from 14 residues. V gave up 2 bases and J gave up 2 bases, with 11 bases separating them. CDR1 and CDR2 from the germline V gene are SGHRS and YFSETQ. The CDR3 nucleotides read TGCGCCAGCAGCTTAGGGGCACAAACCTACGAGCAGTACTTC. Translation: CASSLGAQTYEQYF. Filled out from reference TRBV5-1 and TRBJ2-7, the complete variable domain reads KAGVTQTPRYLIKTRGQQVTLSCSPISGHRSVSWYQQTPGQGLQFLFEYFSETQRNKGNFPGRFSGRQFSNSRSEMNVSTLELGDSALYLCASSLGAQTYEQYFGPGTRLTVT.

This chain connects TRBV11-3 to TRBJ2-7, with 12 bases aligning to TRBD2. V gave up 5 bases and J gave up 7 bases; unmatched junction bases: 9. The CDR3 is 15 residues long. The germline V gene has CDR1 SGHNT and CDR2 YENEEA. The CDR3, as DNA: TGTGCCAGCAGCACTAGGACTAGCGGGATGGGAGAGCAGTACTTC. It encodes CASSTRTSGMGEQYF.

This clone was recorded once. V gene TRBV15 combines with J gene TRBJ2-7; 8 bases map to TRBD2. The CDR3 spans 15 residues. Trimming at V came to 7 bases and at J to 4 bases, leaving 12 bases not matched to a gene. Germline CDR1 is LNHNV and CDR2 is YYDKDF (reference sequence). CDR3 region: CATTQESGSLYEQYF. CDR3 bases: TGTGCCACCACCCAGGAGAGCGGGAGTCTTTACGAGCAGTACTTC.

The chain combines TRBV27 with TRBJ1-5, with D unresolved. The CDR3 is made up of 12 amino acids. Trimming shortened V by 8 bases and J by 6 bases, and 11 bases separated the two germline ends. Germline V gives CDR1 MNHEY, CDR2 SMNVEV (reference sequence). Here the CDR3 reads CASWREGQPQHF. The DNA for the CDR3 is TGTGCCAGCTGGAGGGAGGGTCAGCCCCAGCATTTT.

Ten or more counts support this clone. The V and J genes are TRBV19 and TRBJ2-1, with 8 bases fitting TRBD2. The V segment lost 6 bases and the J segment 6 bases; nucleotides outside the gene matches: 10. This CDR3 contains 15 residues. Germline assignment: CDR1 LNHDA and CDR2 SQIVND (reference sequence). The CDR3 protein is CASRLTSAVVNEQFF. CDR3 nucleotide sequence: TGTGCCAGTAGACTGACTAGCGCCGTCGTCAATGAGCAGTTCTTC.

The V gene is TRBV5-4, the J gene TRBJ2-7, with TRBD2 matching over 12 bases. V gave up 4 bases and J gave up 0 bases; unmatched junction bases: 5. The CDR3 runs to 16 residues. Germline lookup yields CDR1 SGHNT and CDR2 YYREEE (reference sequence). CDR3 region: CASSLGLAGYSYEQYF. Here the CDR3 DNA reads TGTGCCAGCAGCCTCGGACTAGCGGGGTACTCCTACGAGCAGTACTTC.

The chain recombines TRBV6-5 with TRBJ2-7; 9 bases line up with TRBD1. The CDR3 extends over 15 amino acids. The germline CDR1 and CDR2 sequences are MNHEY and SVGAGI. J gave up 2 bases and V 6 bases, and 8 bases lay outside the gene matches. CDR3 nucleotides: TGTGCCAGCAGCCTGGGACAGGGCCAGCCCTACGAGCAGTACTTC. Encoded protein: CASSLGQGQPYEQYF.

The rearrangement links TRBV19 to TRBJ2-2, with 9 bases that match TRBD1. This CDR3 comprises 13 residues. The V and J ends lost 8 bases and 4 bases, in that order; junction bases with no gene match: 2. The germline V gene has CDR1 LNHDA and CDR2 SQIVND (reference sequence). Here the CDR3 DNA reads TGTGCCAGTTCGGGACAGGGCACCGGGGAGCTGTTTTTT. It encodes CASSGQGTGELFF.

The chain couples TRBV3-1 (or the pseudogene TRBV3-2) to TRBJ2-2; 8 bases agree with TRBD1. Trimming cost V 2 bases and J 5 bases; bases outside gene matches: 19. The germline gives CDR1 LGHDT, CDR2 YNNKEL (reference sequence). The CDR3 spans 20 residues. CDR3 loop: CASSQIDFRKTGGRTGELFF. The CDR3 coding sequence is TGTGCCAGCAGCCAAATAGACTTCAGGAAAACAGGGGGTCGTACCGGGGAGCTGTTTTTT.

This clone appeared once. The rearrangement joins TRBV4-1 to TRBJ1-3; 12 bases agree with TRBD1. Trimming cost V 2 bases and J 0 bases; bases outside gene matches: 11. There are 20 residues in the CDR3. Germline V CDR1 and CDR2: MGHRA, YSYEKL. Written as DNA, the CDR3 is TGCGCCAGCAGCCAAAAACCCGGAGGGACAGGGGGCAACTCTGGAAACACCATATATTTT. Protein: CASSQKPGGTGGNSGNTIYF.

This clone was recorded at least ten times. This sequence joins TRBV10-3 and TRBJ1-5; 8 nucleotides line up with TRBD1. Trimming cost V 8 bases and J 0 bases; bases outside gene matches: 12. Germline CDR1 is ENHRY and CDR2 is SYGVKD. This CDR3 contains 17 residues. CDR3 protein: CAIGLTGVIYSNQPQHF. CDR3 nucleotides: TGTGCCATCGGTTTGACAGGGGTGATATATAGCAATCAGCCCCAGCATTTT.

The chain uses TRBV10-3 and TRBJ2-2; D is possibly TRBD1 (6 bases). The V end was cut by 6 bases, the J end by 2 bases, with 16 bases between. The CDR3 sequence is 16 residues long. Germline loops: CDR1 ENHRY, CDR2 SYGVKD. The CDR3 nucleotides are TGTGCCATCAGAGCTTCAGGGGATGGCAACACCGGGGAGCTGTTTTTT. The encoded protein is CAIRASGDGNTGELFF.

This chain joins TRBV7-8 and TRBJ2-3; D perhaps matches TRBD2 (6 bases). The germline CDR1 and CDR2 sequences are SGHVS and FQNEAQ. CDR3 length equals 16 residues. V lost 6 bases, J lost 9 bases, and 25 bases lay in between. DNA for the CDR3: TGTGCCAGCAGGGGGGGTCTAGCTGATTCGGTGGAGACGCAGTATTTT. This gives the protein CASRGGLADSVETQYF.

The V and J genes are TRBV6-1 and TRBJ1-5, with 7 positions matching TRBD1. Per the germline V gene, CDR1 is MNHNS and CDR2 is SASEGT. Unmatched junction bases numbered 5, after V lost 3 bases and J lost 6 bases. The CDR3 loop spans 14 amino acids. For the CDR3, the DNA is TGTGCCAGCAGTGACCCGACAGGGACTCAGCCCCAGCATTTT. As protein: CASSDPTGTQPQHF.

The V gene is TRBV19, the J gene TRBJ2-5; D is perhaps TRBD2 (5 bases). The CDR3 has 16 residues. Trimming pared 4 bases from V and 3 bases from J, leaving 18 bases between. The germline gives CDR1 LNHDA, CDR2 SQIVND (reference sequence). CDR3 bases: TGTGCCAGTAGTAAGTCCCCGACGGGAACCGAAGAGACCCAGTACTTC. It is translated as CASSKSPTGTEETQYF.

V is TRBV9 and J is TRBJ2-7; 12 bases are a match to TRBD2. CDR3 size: 15 residues. CDR1 and CDR2 (germline): SGDLS, YYNGEE. The junction had 3 bases not matched to a gene; V was cut back by 0 bases and J by 5 bases. The CDR3 bases are TGTGCCAGCAGCGTAGCGACTAGCGGGAGCCACGAGCAGTACTTC. As protein: CASSVATSGSHEQYF.

The chain has TRBV5-1 and TRBJ2-1; the match to TRBD2 covers 12 bases. This CDR3 has 16 residues. CDR1 and CDR2 from the germline V gene are SGHRS and YFSETQ. V was clipped by 2 bases and J by 4 bases; unmatched bases: 4. In DNA, the CDR3 is TGCGCCAGCAGCTTCTCCGGGACTAGCGGGTACAATGAGCAGTTCTTC. Protein: CASSFSGTSGYNEQFF. The whole variable domain, remainder taken from reference TRBV5-1 and TRBJ2-1, is KAGVTQTPRYLIKTRGQQVTLSCSPISGHRSVSWYQQTPGQGLQFLFEYFSETQRNKGNFPGRFSGRQFSNSRSEMNVSTLELGDSALYLCASSFSGTSGYNEQFFGPGTRLTVL.

This clone was seen just once. V gene TRBV18 combines with J gene TRBJ2-7, with TRBD2 matching over 8 bases. With V trimmed by 3 bases and J by 7 bases, 8 bases remained unmatched. Germline V gives CDR1 KGHSH, CDR2 LQKENI. The CDR3 length is 14 residues. CDR3 sequence: CASSPASGGREQYF. DNA of the CDR3: TGTGCCAGCTCACCGGCATCGGGGGGGCGAGAGCAGTACTTC.

The genes are TRBV24-1 and TRBJ2-6, with a weak D call TRBD1 (5 bases). Trimming removed 4 bases from V and 0 bases from J, with 9 bases in between. Germline lookup yields CDR1 KGHDR and CDR2 SFDVKD. The CDR3 consists of 16 residues. The CDR3: CATSEGHPSGANVLTF. The CDR3 coding sequence is TGTGCCACCAGTGAAGGACACCCCTCTGGGGCCAACGTCCTGACTTTC.

About this clone itself: This same CDR3 is encoded by further DNA sequences in the sample. This chain links TRBV2 with TRBJ2-7; D ambiguous. CDR3 length: 11 residues. Germline assignment: CDR1 SNHLY and CDR2 FYNNEI. Between the trimmed V and J ends, which lost 4 bases and 4 bases, there was a span of 5 bases. In nucleotides, the CDR3 is TGTGCCAGCAGTGTTCTGTACGAGCAGTACTTC. Translated, it gives CASSVLYEQYF.

The chain uses TRBV28 and TRBJ2-1; 15 bases line up with TRBD2. The V gene end was trimmed by 4 bases and the J gene end by 0 bases; junction bases not matched to a gene: 7. This CDR3 is built from 19 residues. Germline CDR1 is MDHEN and CDR2 is SYDVKM. CDR3 region: CASSSPGLAGGRSYNEQFF. CDR3 nucleotides: TGTGCCAGCAGTTCTCCGGGACTAGCGGGGGGCCGCTCCTACAATGAGCAGTTCTTC.

Turning to this clone: Mismatch with germline at one junction end may stem from a read error. This chain uses TRBV11-1 with TRBJ2-5, with 10 nucleotides matching TRBD2. CDR1 SGHAT and CDR2 FQDESV come from the germline V gene (reference sequence). CDR3 size: 16 residues. The CDR3 DNA reads as TGTGCCAGCAGCGTAGCCGGGACTAGCGATCAAGAGACCCAGTACTTC. Protein: CASSVAGTSDQETQYF. The whole variable domain, filled in from reference TRBV11-1 and TRBJ2-5, reads EAEVAQSPRYKITEKSQAVAFWCDPISGHATLYWYRQILGQGPELLVQFQDESVVDDSQLPKDRFSAERLKGVDSTLKIQPAELGDSAMYLCASSVAGTSDQETQYFGPGTRLLVL.

The V call is TRBV12-2, the J call TRBJ1-3. TRBV12-2 counts as a pseudogene. The CDR3 length is 17 residues. The CDR3 reads CASRLGEGGTSGNTIYF. The CDR3 DNA sequence: TGTGCAAGTCGCTTAGGGGAGGGCGGGACCTCTGGAAACACCATATATTTT.

The chain uses TRBV10-2 and TRBJ1-4, with 7 bases fitting TRBD1. The CDR3 runs 13 residues. Looked up from germline, CDR1 is WSHSY and CDR2 is SAAADI. Unmatched junction bases numbered 14, after V lost 9 bases and J lost 13 bases. The CDR3 region is CARQGGGGARLFF. Written as DNA, the CDR3 is TGCGCCAGGCAGGGGGGTGGCGGAGCCCGACTGTTTTTT.

The J gene is TRBJ1-1, the V gene TRBV19; D possibly corresponds to TRBD1 (5 bases). The CDR3 is made up of 13 amino acids. The V gene lost 5 bases and the J gene lost 1 base, with 8 bases spanning the gap. Germline V CDR1 and CDR2: LNHDA, SQIVND (reference sequence). The CDR3 DNA reads TGTGCCAGTAGTTCAGGGCGGAACACTGAAGCTTTCTTT. It encodes CASSSGRNTEAFF.

The chain combines TRBV11-2 with TRBJ2-3, with TRBD2 as a possible D gene (6 bases). Per germline, CDR1 SGHAT and CDR2 FQNNGV. V was pared by 1 base and J by 0 bases, with 8 bases between. The CDR3 runs 15 residues. CDR3 loop: CASSLVGTSTDTQYF. In DNA, the CDR3 is TGTGCCAGCAGCTTAGTCGGGACTAGCACAGATACGCAGTATTTT.

The CDR3 spells CAINTGMANTEAFF. CDR3 nucleotides: TGTGCCATCAACACAGGAATGGCGAACACTGAAGCTTTCTTT. This rearrangement joins TRBV10-3 to TRBJ1-1, with D possibly TRBD1 on 5 matching bases. The CDR3 length is 14 residues. The ends were cut back, 7 bases at V and 1 base at J, with 13 bases in the middle. Germline values: CDR1 ENHRY, CDR2 SYGVKD.